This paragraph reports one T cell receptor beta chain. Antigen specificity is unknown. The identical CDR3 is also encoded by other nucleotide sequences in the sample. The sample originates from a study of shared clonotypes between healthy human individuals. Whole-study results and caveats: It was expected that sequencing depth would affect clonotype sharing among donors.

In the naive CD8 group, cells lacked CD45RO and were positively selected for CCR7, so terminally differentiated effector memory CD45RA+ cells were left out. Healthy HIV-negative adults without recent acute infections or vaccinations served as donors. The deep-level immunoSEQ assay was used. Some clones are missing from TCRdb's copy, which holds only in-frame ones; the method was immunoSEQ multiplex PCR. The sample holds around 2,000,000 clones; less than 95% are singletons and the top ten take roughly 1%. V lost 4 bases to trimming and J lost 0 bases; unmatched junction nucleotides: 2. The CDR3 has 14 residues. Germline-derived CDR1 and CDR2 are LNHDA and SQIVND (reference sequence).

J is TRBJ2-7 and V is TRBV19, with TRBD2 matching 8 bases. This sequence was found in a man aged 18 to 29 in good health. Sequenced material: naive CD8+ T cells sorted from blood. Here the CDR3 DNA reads TGTGCCAGTAGTAGCGCGGGGGGCTCCTACGAGCAGTACTTC. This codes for CASSSAGGSYEQYF.